The entry that follows covers one T cell receptor beta chain sequence. Its cognate antigen is unknown. The protocol was immunoSEQ multiplex PCR, while the TCRdb copy is restricted to in-frame clones and leaves out a portion. Of some 100,000 clones in the sample, approximately 90% were seen once. The germline V and J ends were trimmed by 0 bases and 6 bases, with 22 bases remaining between them. This CDR3 comprises 18 residues. CDR1 is SGDLS and CDR2 is YYNGEE in the germline V gene. The sample is drawn from a study of T cell responses to AZD1222 COVID-19 vaccine. Study-level findings and limits: Across spike, vaccine-associated CD4 TCRs were found, dominant at 160-218 and 743-854. White British donors predominated, females outnumbered males, and clonal diversity was possibly underestimated. Just a handful of AZD1222 recipients tested seropositive at baseline.

The sample in question was peripheral blood, obtained 28 days after the second AZD1222 dose. This TCR derives from an adult who received the AZD1222 COVID-19 vaccine. V and J are TRBV9 and TRBJ1-5; a possible D gene is TRBD1 (5 bases). The CDR3 bases are TGTGCCAGCAGCGTAGAGGGGCCGAACGAGGGAGGAGGTCAGCCCCAGCATTTT. Its protein is CASSVEGPNEGGGQPQHF.